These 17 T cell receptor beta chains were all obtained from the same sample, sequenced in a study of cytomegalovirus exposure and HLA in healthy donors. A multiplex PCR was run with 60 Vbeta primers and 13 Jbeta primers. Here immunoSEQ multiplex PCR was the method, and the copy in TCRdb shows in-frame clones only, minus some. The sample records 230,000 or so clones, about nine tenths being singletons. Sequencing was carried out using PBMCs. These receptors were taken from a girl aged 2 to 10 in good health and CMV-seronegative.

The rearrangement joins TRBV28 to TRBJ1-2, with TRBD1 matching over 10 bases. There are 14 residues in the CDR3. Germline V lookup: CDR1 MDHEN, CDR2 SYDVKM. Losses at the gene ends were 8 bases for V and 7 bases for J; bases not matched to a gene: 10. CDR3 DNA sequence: TGTGCCAGCTCCCGACAGGGGGCCTCTGGTGGCTACACCTTC. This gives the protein CASSRQGASGGYTF.

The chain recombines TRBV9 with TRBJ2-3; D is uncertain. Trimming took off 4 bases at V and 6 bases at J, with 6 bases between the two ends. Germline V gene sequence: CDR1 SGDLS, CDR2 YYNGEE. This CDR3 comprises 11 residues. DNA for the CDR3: TGTGCCAGCAGCCTCCAGGATACGCAGTATTTT. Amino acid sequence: CASSLQDTQYF.

The CDR3 DNA reads TGTGCCAGAAGCTTTTCCGGGTCTCACACTGAAGCTTTCTTT. It codes for CARSFSGSHTEAFF. V and J are TRBV7-5 and TRBJ1-1. TRBV7-5 is a known pseudogene. This CDR3 spans 14 amino acids.

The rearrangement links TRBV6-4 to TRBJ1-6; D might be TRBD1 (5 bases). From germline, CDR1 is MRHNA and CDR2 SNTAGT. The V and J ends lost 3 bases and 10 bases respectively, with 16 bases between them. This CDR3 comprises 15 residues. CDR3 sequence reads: CASSEWRSWGSPLHF. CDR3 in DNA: TGTGCCAGCAGTGAATGGCGCTCTTGGGGCTCACCCCTCCACTTT.

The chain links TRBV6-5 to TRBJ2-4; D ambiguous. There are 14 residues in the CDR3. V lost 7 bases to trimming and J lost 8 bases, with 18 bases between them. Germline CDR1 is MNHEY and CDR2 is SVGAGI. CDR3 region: CASKVDPYRDIQYF. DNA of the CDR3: TGTGCCAGCAAAGTCGACCCATACCGGGACATTCAGTACTTC.

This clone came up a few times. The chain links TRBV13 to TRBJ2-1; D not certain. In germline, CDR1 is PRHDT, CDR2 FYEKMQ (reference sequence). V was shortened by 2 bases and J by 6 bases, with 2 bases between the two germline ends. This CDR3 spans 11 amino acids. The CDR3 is CASSLLNEQFF. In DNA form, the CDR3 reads TGTGCCAGCAGCTTACTCAATGAGCAGTTCTTC.

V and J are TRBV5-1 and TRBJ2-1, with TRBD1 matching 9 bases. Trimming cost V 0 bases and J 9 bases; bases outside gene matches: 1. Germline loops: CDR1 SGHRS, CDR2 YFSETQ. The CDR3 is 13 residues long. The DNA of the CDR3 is TGCGCCAGCAGCTTGGGACAGGGGGGTGAGCAGTTCTTC. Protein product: CASSLGQGGEQFF.

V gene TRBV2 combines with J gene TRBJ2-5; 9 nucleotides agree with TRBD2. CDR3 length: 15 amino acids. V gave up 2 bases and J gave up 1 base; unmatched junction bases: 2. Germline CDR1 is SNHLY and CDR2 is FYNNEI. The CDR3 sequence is CASSELAGFQETQYF. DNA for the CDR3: TGTGCCAGCAGTGAACTAGCGGGGTTCCAAGAGACCCAGTACTTC. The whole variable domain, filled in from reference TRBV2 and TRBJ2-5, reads EPEVTQTPSHQVTQMGQEVILRCVPISNHLYFYWYRQILGQKVEFLVSFYNNEISEKSEIFDDQFSVERPDGSNFTLKIRSTKLEDSAMYFCASSELAGFQETQYFGPGTRLLVL.

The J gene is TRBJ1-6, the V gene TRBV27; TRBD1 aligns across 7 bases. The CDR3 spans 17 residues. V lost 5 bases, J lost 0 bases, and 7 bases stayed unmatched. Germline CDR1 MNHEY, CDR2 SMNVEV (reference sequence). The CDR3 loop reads CASSTRQGSSYNSPLHF. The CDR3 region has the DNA TGTGCCAGCAGTACGAGACAGGGTAGCTCCTATAATTCACCCCTCCACTTT.

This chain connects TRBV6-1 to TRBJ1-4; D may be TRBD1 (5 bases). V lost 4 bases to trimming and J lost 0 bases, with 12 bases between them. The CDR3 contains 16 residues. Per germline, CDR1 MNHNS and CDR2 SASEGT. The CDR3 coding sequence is TGTGCCAGCAGTGGTTTCGACAGCACAACTAATGAAAAACTGTTTTTT. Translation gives CASSGFDSTTNEKLFF.

The DNA for the CDR3 is TGTGCCACCAACGAGCCCGAAAATAGCGGGGATGGGCGAACTGAAGCTTTCTTT. It is translated as CATNEPENSGDGRTEAFF. The V and J genes are TRBV7-8 and TRBJ1-1; D is uncertain. The V end was cut by 10 bases, the J end by 5 bases, with 32 bases between. The V gene's germline CDR1 is SGHVS and CDR2 FQNEAQ. The CDR3 spans 18 residues.

The CDR3 loop reads CASSDITDTQYF. Here the CDR3 DNA reads TGTGCCAGCAGTGATATCACAGATACGCAGTATTTT. The chain has TRBV25-1 and TRBJ2-3; no clear D gene. Germline loops: CDR1 MGHDK, CDR2 SYGVNS. The V end was cut by 3 bases, the J end by 2 bases, with 3 bases between. The CDR3 length is 12 residues.

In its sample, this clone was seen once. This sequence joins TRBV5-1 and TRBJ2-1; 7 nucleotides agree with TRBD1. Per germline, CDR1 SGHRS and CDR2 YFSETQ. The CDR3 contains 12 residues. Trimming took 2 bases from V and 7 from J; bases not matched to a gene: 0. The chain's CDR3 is CASSLQGNEQFF. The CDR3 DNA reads TGCGCCAGCAGCTTACAGGGGAATGAGCAGTTCTTC. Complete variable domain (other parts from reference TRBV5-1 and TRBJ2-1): KAGVTQTPRYLIKTRGQQVTLSCSPISGHRSVSWYQQTPGQGLQFLFEYFSETQRNKGNFPGRFSGRQFSNSRSEMNVSTLELGDSALYLCASSLQGNEQFFGPGTRLTVL.

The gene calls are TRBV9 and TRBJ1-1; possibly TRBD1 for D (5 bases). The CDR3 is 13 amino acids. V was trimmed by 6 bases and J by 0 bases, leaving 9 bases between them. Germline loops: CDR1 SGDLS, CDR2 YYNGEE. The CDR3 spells CASNPTVNTEAFF. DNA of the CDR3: TGTGCCAGCAACCCGACAGTGAACACTGAAGCTTTCTTT.

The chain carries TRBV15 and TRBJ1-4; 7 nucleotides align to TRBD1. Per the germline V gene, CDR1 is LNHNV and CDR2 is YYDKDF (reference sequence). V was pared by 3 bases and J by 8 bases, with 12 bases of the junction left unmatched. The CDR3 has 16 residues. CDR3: CATSSELGTVEEKLFF. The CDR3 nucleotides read TGTGCCACCAGCAGCGAACTCGGGACAGTGGAAGAAAAACTGTTTTTT.

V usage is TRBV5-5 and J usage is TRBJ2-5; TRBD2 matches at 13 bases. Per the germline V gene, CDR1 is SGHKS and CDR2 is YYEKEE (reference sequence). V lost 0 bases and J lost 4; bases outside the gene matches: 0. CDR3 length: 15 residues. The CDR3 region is CASSLGLAGGETQYF. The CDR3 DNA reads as TGTGCCAGCAGCTTGGGACTAGCGGGAGGAGAGACCCAGTACTTC.

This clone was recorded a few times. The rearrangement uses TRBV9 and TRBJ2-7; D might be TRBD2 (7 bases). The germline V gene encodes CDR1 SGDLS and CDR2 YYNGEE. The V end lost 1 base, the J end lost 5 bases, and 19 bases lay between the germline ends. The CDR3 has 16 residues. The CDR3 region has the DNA TGTGCCAGCAGCGTATGGGGCCGGGGGGCCAGCGACGAGCAGTACTTC. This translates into CASSVWGRGASDEQYF. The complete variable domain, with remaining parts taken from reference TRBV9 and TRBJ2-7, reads DSGVTQTPKHLITATGQRVTLRCSPRSGDLSVYWYQQSLDQGLQFLIQYYNGEERAKGNILERFSAQQFPDLHSELNLSSLELGDSALYFCASSVWGRGASDEQYFGPGTRLTVT.